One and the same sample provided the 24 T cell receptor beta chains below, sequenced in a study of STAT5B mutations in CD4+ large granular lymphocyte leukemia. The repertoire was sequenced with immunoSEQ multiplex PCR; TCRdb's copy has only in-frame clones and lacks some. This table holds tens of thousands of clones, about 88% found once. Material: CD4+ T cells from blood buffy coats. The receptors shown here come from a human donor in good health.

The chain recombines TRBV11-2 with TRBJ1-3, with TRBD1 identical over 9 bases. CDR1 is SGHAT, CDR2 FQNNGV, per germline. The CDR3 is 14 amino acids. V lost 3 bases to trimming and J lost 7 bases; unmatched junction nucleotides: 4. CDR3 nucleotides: TGTGCCAGCAGCTTTCAGGACAGGGGTAACACCATATATTTT. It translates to CASSFQDRGNTIYF.

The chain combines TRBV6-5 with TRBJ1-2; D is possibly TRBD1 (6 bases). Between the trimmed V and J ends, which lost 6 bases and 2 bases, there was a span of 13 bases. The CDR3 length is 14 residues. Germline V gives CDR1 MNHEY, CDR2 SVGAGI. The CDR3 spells CASRFPDRNYGYTF. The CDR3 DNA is TGTGCCAGCAGGTTCCCTGACAGGAACTATGGCTACACCTTC.

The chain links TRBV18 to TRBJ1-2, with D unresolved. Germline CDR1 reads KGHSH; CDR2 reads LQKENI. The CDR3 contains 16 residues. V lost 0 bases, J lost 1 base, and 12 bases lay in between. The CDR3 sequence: CASSPPRGVDNYGYTF. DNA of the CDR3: TGTGCCAGCTCACCACCCCGTGGGGTCGATAACTATGGCTACACCTTC.

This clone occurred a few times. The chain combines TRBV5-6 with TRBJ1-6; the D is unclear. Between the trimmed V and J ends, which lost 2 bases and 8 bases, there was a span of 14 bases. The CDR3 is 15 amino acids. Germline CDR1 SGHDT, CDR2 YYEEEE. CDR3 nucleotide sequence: TGTGCCAGCAGCTTTGGCGGAGGGAAGGATTCACCCCTCCACTTT. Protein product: CASSFGGGKDSPLHF.

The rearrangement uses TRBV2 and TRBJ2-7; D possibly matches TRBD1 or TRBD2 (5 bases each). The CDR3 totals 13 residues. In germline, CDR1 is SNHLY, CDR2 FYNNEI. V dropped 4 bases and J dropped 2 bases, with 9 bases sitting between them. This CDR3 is CASSVGPTYEQYF. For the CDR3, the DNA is TGTGCCAGCAGTGTGGGACCGACCTACGAGCAGTACTTC. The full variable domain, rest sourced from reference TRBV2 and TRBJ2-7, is EPEVTQTPSHQVTQMGQEVILRCVPISNHLYFYWYRQILGQKVEFLVSFYNNEISEKSEIFDDQFSVERPDGSNFTLKIRSTKLEDSAMYFCASSVGPTYEQYFGPGTRLTVT.

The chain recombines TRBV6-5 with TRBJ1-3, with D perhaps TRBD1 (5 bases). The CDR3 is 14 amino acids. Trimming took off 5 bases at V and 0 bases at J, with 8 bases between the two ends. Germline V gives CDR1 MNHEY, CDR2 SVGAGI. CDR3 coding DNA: TGTGCCAGCAGTGGGACGGTCTCTGGAAACACCATATATTTT. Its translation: CASSGTVSGNTIYF.

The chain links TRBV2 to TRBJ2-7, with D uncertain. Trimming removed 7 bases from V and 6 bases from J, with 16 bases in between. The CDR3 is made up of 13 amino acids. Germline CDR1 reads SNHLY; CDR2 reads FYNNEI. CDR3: CASNLGGKVEQYF. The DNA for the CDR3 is TGTGCCAGCAACCTTGGCGGAAAGGTCGAGCAGTACTTC. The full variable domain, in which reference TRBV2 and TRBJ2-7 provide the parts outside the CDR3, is EPEVTQTPSHQVTQMGQEVILRCVPISNHLYFYWYRQILGQKVEFLVSFYNNEISEKSEIFDDQFSVERPDGSNFTLKIRSTKLEDSAMYFCASNLGGKVEQYFGPGTRLTVT.

The chain's CDR3 is CASSSGGRTGIYEQYF. The CDR3, as DNA: TGTGCCAGCAGCTCTGGGGGTAGGACAGGGATCTACGAGCAGTACTTC. This chain links TRBV11-1 with TRBJ2-7, with TRBD1 matching over 8 bases. Unmatched junction bases numbered 11, after V lost 4 bases and J lost 3 bases. Germline-derived CDR1 and CDR2 are SGHAT and FQDESV (reference sequence). The length of the CDR3 is 16 residues.

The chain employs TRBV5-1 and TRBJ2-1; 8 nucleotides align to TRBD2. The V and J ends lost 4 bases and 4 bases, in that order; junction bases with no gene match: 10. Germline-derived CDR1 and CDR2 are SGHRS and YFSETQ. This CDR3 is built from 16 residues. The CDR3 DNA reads TGCGCCAGCAGCCCCGTCCCCGGGACTAGTTACAATGAGCAGTTCTTC. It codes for CASSPVPGTSYNEQFF. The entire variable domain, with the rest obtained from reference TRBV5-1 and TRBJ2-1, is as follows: KAGVTQTPRYLIKTRGQQVTLSCSPISGHRSVSWYQQTPGQGLQFLFEYFSETQRNKGNFPGRFSGRQFSNSRSEMNVSTLELGDSALYLCASSPVPGTSYNEQFFGPGTRLTVL.

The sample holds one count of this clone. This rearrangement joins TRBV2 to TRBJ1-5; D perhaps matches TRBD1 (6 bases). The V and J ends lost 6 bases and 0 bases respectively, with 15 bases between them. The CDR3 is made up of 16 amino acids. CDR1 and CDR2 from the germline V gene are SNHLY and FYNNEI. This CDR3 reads CASSAGTTYSNQPQHF. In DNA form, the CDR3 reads TGTGCCAGCAGCGCCGGGACAACTTATAGCAATCAGCCCCAGCATTTT.

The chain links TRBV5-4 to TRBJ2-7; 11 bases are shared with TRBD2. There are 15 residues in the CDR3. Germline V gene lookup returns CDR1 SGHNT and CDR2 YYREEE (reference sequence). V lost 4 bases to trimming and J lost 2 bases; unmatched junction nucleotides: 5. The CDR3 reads CASSPRTSGPYEQYF. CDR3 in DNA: TGTGCCAGCAGCCCCCGGACTAGCGGGCCCTACGAGCAGTACTTC. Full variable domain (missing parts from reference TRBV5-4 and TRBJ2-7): ETGVTQSPTHLIKTRGQQVTLRCSSQSGHNTVSWYQQALGQGPQFIFQYYREEENGRGNFPPRFSGLQFPNYSSELNVNALELDDSALYLCASSPRTSGPYEQYFGPGTRLTVT.

CDR3 sequence reads: CASSLDLSGMNTGELFF. The CDR3 DNA reads TGTGCCAGCAGCTTGGATCTTAGCGGGATGAACACCGGGGAGCTGTTTTTT. The chain uses TRBV5-4 and TRBJ2-2; 8 bases agree with TRBD2. CDR3 size: 17 residues. Trimming removed 0 bases from V and 1 base from J; junction bases left unmatched: 5. Germline-derived CDR1 and CDR2 are SGHNT and YYREEE (reference sequence). Using reference TRBV5-4 and TRBJ2-2 for the parts outside the CDR3, the full variable domain is ETGVTQSPTHLIKTRGQQVTLRCSSQSGHNTVSWYQQALGQGPQFIFQYYREEENGRGNFPPRFSGLQFPNYSSELNVNALELDDSALYLCASSLDLSGMNTGELFFGEGSRLTVL.

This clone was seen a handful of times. CDR3 sequence: CASSSSWGVEKLFF. The CDR3 nucleotides are TGTGCCAGCAGCTCTAGTTGGGGAGTTGAAAAACTGTTTTTT. The chain couples TRBV11-2 to TRBJ1-4; no clear D gene. Germline V gene sequence: CDR1 SGHAT, CDR2 FQNNGV. V lost 4 bases and J lost 7, with 13 bases in between. The CDR3 consists of 14 residues.

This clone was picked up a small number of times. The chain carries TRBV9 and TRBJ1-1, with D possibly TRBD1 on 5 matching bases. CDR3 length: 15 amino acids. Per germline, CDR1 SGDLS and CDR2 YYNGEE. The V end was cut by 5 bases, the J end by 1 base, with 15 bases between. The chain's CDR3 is CASRATGRANTEAFF. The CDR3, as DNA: TGTGCCAGCAGAGCAACAGGCCGCGCGAACACTGAAGCTTTCTTT.

The CDR3 DNA reads TGTGCCAGTAGTATAGTTGGCGGAGGCTCTGGGGCCAACGTCCTGACTTTC. Translation gives CASSIVGGGSGANVLTF. V and J are TRBV19 and TRBJ2-6; D possibly corresponds to TRBD2 (5 bases). V dropped 1 base and J dropped 0 bases, with 10 bases sitting between them. Germline-derived CDR1 and CDR2 are LNHDA and SQIVND (reference sequence). The CDR3 totals 17 residues.

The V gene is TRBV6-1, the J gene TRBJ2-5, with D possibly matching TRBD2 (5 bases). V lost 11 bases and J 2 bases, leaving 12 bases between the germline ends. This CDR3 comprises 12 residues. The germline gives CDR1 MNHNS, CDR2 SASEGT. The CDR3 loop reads CAGRVGQETQYF. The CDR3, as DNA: TGTGCCGGGCGGGTGGGGCAAGAGACCCAGTACTTC.

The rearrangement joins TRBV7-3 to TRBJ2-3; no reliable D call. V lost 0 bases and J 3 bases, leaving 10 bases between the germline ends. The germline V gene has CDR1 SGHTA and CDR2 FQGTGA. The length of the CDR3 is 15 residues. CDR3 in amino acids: CASSLTGSGTDTQYF. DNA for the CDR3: TGTGCCAGCAGCTTAACAGGGTCGGGTACAGATACGCAGTATTTT.

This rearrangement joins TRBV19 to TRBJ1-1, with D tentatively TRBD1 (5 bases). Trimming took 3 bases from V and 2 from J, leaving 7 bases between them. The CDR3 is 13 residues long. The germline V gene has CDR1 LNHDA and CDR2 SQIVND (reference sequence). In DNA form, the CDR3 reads TGTGCCAGTAGTATCCAGGGCAACACTGAAGCTTTCTTT. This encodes CASSIQGNTEAFF.

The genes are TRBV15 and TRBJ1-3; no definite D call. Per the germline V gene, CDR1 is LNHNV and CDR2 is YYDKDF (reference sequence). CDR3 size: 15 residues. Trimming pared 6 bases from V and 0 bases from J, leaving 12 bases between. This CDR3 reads CATRDDVRSGNTIYF. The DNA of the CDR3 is TGTGCCACCAGGGACGACGTCCGCTCTGGAAACACCATATATTTT.

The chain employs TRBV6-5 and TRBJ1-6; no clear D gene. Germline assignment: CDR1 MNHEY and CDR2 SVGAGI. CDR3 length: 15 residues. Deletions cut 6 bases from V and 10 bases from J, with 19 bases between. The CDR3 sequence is CASRPGELYGSPLHF. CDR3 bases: TGTGCCAGCAGACCAGGCGAGTTGTACGGATCACCCCTCCACTTT.

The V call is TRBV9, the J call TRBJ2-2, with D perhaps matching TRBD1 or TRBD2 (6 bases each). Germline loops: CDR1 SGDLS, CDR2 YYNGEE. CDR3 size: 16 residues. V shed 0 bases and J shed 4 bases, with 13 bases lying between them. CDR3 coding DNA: TGTGCCAGCAGCGTAGTTCCCAGGGGAGGCACCGGGGAGCTGTTTTTT. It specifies CASSVVPRGGTGELFF.

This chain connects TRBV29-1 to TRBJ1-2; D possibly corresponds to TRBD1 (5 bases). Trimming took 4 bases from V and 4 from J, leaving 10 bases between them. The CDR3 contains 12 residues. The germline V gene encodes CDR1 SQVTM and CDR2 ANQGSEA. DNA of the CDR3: TGCAGCGTTGGTGACAGCTCCTATGGCTACACCTTC. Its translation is CSVGDSSYGYTF.

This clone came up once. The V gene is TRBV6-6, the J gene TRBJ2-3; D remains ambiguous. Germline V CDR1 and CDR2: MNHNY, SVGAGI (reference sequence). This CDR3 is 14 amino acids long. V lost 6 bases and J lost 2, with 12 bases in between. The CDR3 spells CASRTGPDTDTQYF. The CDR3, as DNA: TGTGCCAGCAGAACCGGCCCCGACACAGATACGCAGTATTTT.

This chain's CDR3 is CATSRRHRSTNEKLFF. For the CDR3, the DNA is TGTGCCACCAGCAGACGTCACAGGTCTACTAATGAAAAACTGTTTTTT. The J gene is TRBJ1-4, the V gene TRBV15; D is perhaps TRBD1 (5 bases). V lost 2 bases, J lost 2 bases, and 12 bases lay in between. Per the germline V gene, CDR1 is LNHNV and CDR2 is YYDKDF (reference sequence). This CDR3 spans 16 amino acids.